These 25 T cell receptor beta chains were sequenced from one sample in a study of shared clonotypes between healthy human individuals. Only in-frame clones appear in the TCRdb table, and some are missing; sequencing was by immunoSEQ multiplex PCR. The sample carries about 2 million clones, 85% to 95% recorded once. The sequencing input was naive CD4+ T cells sorted from blood. Subset described: CD45RA+ positively selected. These receptor sequences come from a man aged 18-30 years in good health.

The chain joins TRBV29-1 to TRBJ2-3; TRBD2 might be the D (5 bases). V gave up 6 bases and J gave up 1 base, with 11 bases separating them. Germline V gives CDR1 SQVTM, CDR2 ANQGSEA. The CDR3 length is 13 residues. The CDR3 loop reads CSVDGLGTDTQYF. For the CDR3, the DNA is TGCAGCGTAGACGGACTCGGCACAGATACGCAGTATTTT.

This chain's CDR3 is CASSLSPLAGAHEQYF. CDR3 DNA: TGTGCCAGCAGTTTATCCCCACTAGCGGGAGCCCACGAGCAGTACTTC. The V gene is TRBV27, the J gene TRBJ2-7; 11 positions match TRBD2. The germline V gene has CDR1 MNHEY and CDR2 SMNVEV (reference sequence). The CDR3 is 16 amino acids. J gave up 5 bases and V 0 bases, and 6 bases lay outside the gene matches.

The CDR3 protein is CAWSLGTRSNTIYF. CDR3 nucleotide sequence: TGTGCCTGGAGTCTCGGAACACGGAGCAACACCATATATTTT. The rearrangement uses TRBV30 and TRBJ1-3; D unclear. The CDR3 totals 14 residues. Germline V gives CDR1 GTSNPN, CDR2 SVGIG (reference sequence). Trimming cost V 2 bases and J 7 bases, with 15 bases left between them.

J is TRBJ2-7 and V is TRBV27; D possibly corresponds to TRBD2 (6 bases). Between the trimmed V and J ends, which lost 3 bases and 2 bases, there was a span of 17 bases. The germline CDR1 and CDR2 sequences are MNHEY and SMNVEV (reference sequence). This CDR3 is built from 16 residues. The CDR3 coding sequence is TGTGCCAGCAGTTTCTCAGGTAGCGGTGGTGCCTACGAGCAGTACTTC. As protein: CASSFSGSGGAYEQYF.

The chain combines TRBV6-1 with TRBJ2-2, with TRBD1 matching 7 bases. Germline-derived CDR1 and CDR2 are MNHNS and SASEGT. The CDR3 runs 16 residues. V was clipped by 3 bases and J by 1 base; unmatched bases: 5. CDR3 nucleotide sequence: TGTGCCAGCAGTGACAGGGGGTGGTGGAACACCGGGGAGCTGTTTTTT. It yields the protein CASSDRGWWNTGELFF.

This chain links TRBV5-1 with TRBJ2-7; TRBD1 matches at 7 bases. Trimming removed 4 bases from V and 4 bases from J; junction bases left unmatched: 8. The V gene's germline CDR1 is SGHRS and CDR2 YFSETQ. This CDR3 is 14 amino acids long. The CDR3 DNA is TGCGCCAGCAGCACATCGACAGGGCCTTACGAGCAGTACTTC. Translating it yields CASSTSTGPYEQYF.

The genes are TRBV2 and TRBJ1-5, with a tentative D call TRBD1 (5 bases). Germline CDR1 and CDR2: SNHLY and FYNNEI. The CDR3 length is 13 residues. V gave up 6 bases and J gave up 0 bases, with 6 bases separating them. CDR3 bases: TGTGCCAGCAGGGGGGTTAGCAATCAGCCCCAGCATTTT. Its protein product is CASRGVSNQPQHF.

This chain links TRBV10-3 with TRBJ1-2; D is unclear. Germline CDR1 reads ENHRY; CDR2 reads SYGVKD. Trimming shortened V by 6 bases and J by 8 bases, and 19 bases separated the two germline ends. This CDR3 has 14 residues. This CDR3 is CAISPGLGSGGYTF. The CDR3 DNA sequence: TGTGCCATCAGCCCTGGACTCGGGTCGGGAGGCTACACCTTC.

The V call is TRBV15, the J call TRBJ1-2; D gene ambiguous. The V end was cut by 0 bases, the J end by 7 bases, with 15 bases between. This CDR3 region has 15 residues. Looked up from germline, CDR1 is LNHNV and CDR2 is YYDKDF (reference sequence). The CDR3 coding sequence is TGTGCCACCAGCAGAGATCGTGGTCCCGGGCTTGGCTACACCTTC. Residues: CATSRDRGPGLGYTF.

The genes are TRBV27 and TRBJ2-1, with 9 bases fitting TRBD2. The germline V gene encodes CDR1 MNHEY and CDR2 SMNVEV (reference sequence). This CDR3 is built from 16 residues. Trimming cost V 0 bases and J 4 bases; bases outside gene matches: 4. CDR3 sequence reads: CASSLSPSGKYNEQFF. CDR3 DNA sequence: TGTGCCAGCAGTTTATCGCCTAGCGGGAAATACAATGAGCAGTTCTTC.

V usage is TRBV6-6 and J usage is TRBJ1-6, with 8 bases identical to TRBD1. In germline, CDR1 is MNHNY, CDR2 SVGAGI (reference sequence). The ends lost 2 bases at V and 8 bases at J; junction bases unmatched: 5. The CDR3 extends over 15 amino acids. CDR3 sequence (DNA): TGTGCCAGCAGTTACGTCGGACAGGGAGATTCACCCCTCCACTTT. Its translation: CASSYVGQGDSPLHF.

V is TRBV7-2 and J is TRBJ1-4; 7 bases are a match to TRBD1. The CDR3 loop spans 15 amino acids. J was trimmed by 5 bases and V by 3 bases; bases with no gene match: 6. CDR1 and CDR2 from the germline V gene are SGHTA and FQGNSA. The CDR3: CASSFKGGANEKLFF. The CDR3 DNA reads as TGTGCCAGCAGCTTCAAAGGGGGCGCGAATGAAAAACTGTTTTTT.

The chain joins TRBV11-1 to TRBJ2-1; D call uncertain. The V end lost 3 bases, the J end lost 10 bases, and 19 bases lay between the germline ends. The V gene's germline CDR1 is SGHAT and CDR2 FQDESV (reference sequence). The CDR3 runs 15 residues. The chain's CDR3 is CASSFNQITVDEQFF. The CDR3 DNA follows: TGTGCCAGCAGCTTTAACCAAATAACAGTAGACGAGCAGTTCTTC.

The chain couples TRBV5-1 to TRBJ1-1, with a possible D match to TRBD1 (5 bases). CDR3 length: 14 residues. Germline CDR1 reads SGHRS; CDR2 reads YFSETQ. V gave up 4 bases and J gave up 3 bases, with 13 bases separating them. Here the CDR3 DNA reads TGCGCCAGCAGCGCCCGGGACGGATACACTGAAGCTTTCTTT. It codes for CASSARDGYTEAFF.

The CDR3 protein is CASSPTGEGKGTEAFF. CDR3 DNA sequence: TGCGCCAGCAGCCCTACCGGAGAGGGCAAAGGCACTGAAGCTTTCTTT. The V gene is TRBV5-1, the J gene TRBJ1-1; D uncertain. CDR3 size: 16 residues. Trimming left V 4 bases short and J 4 bases short, with 20 bases between. The germline CDR1 and CDR2 sequences are SGHRS and YFSETQ.

V is TRBV4-3 and J is TRBJ2-7; 7 bases agree with TRBD1. This CDR3 comprises 14 residues. Germline CDR1 is LGHNA and CDR2 is YSLEER. The V segment lost 0 bases and the J segment 3 bases; nucleotides outside the gene matches: 2. This chain's CDR3 is CASSQDSGGYEQYF. In DNA, the CDR3 is TGCGCCAGCAGCCAAGATTCAGGGGGCTACGAGCAGTACTTC.

The genes are TRBV13 and TRBJ2-7; the D gene is possibly TRBD1 (6 bases). V lost 5 bases, J lost 0 bases, and 11 bases lay in between. The germline gives CDR1 PRHDT, CDR2 FYEKMQ (reference sequence). CDR3 length equals 14 residues. The DNA of the CDR3 is TGTGCCAGCAGCGTCGACAGGAGCTCCTACGAGCAGTACTTC. Encoded protein: CASSVDRSSYEQYF.

The rearrangement uses TRBV4-3 and TRBJ2-1; D uncertain. Per the germline V gene, CDR1 is LGHNA and CDR2 is YSLEER. V lost 1 base, J lost 12 bases, and 16 bases lay in between. The CDR3 extends over 14 amino acids. CDR3: CASSQVGTAEVQFF. The CDR3 bases are TGCGCCAGCAGCCAAGTAGGAACGGCAGAAGTGCAGTTCTTC.

The chain has TRBV5-4 and TRBJ1-1; D unclear. Germline V lookup: CDR1 SGHNT, CDR2 YYREEE (reference sequence). The V and J ends lost 3 bases and 0 bases respectively, with 9 bases between them. The CDR3 has 14 residues. Here the CDR3 reads CASSSGGVNTEAFF. CDR3 DNA sequence: TGTGCCAGCAGCTCTGGTGGCGTGAACACTGAAGCTTTCTTT.

With respect to this clone: Other DNA sequences in the sample encode the same CDR3. The chain combines TRBV10-3 with TRBJ1-4, with D maybe TRBD1 (5 bases). The V end was cut by 6 bases, the J end by 3 bases, with 8 bases between. CDR1 and CDR2 from the germline V gene are ENHRY and SYGVKD. The CDR3 totals 13 residues. DNA for the CDR3: TGTGCCATCAGCGGGGGAGCTAATGAAAAACTGTTTTTT. Protein sequence: CAISGGANEKLFF.

The chain joins TRBV27 to TRBJ1-2; perhaps TRBD1 as D (5 bases). The V gene's germline CDR1 is MNHEY and CDR2 SMNVEV (reference sequence). V was shortened by 5 bases and J by 4 bases, with 14 bases between the two germline ends. CDR3 length: 14 residues. CDR3 region: CASSVGRRIYGYTF. CDR3 DNA sequence: TGTGCCAGCAGTGTGGGACGGAGGATCTATGGCTACACCTTC.

This clone was counted only a few times. The chain employs TRBV2 and TRBJ1-6, with D possibly TRBD1 on 5 matching bases. CDR3 length: 15 amino acids. Trimming removed 6 bases at V and 7 bases at J, with 16 bases between. Germline V gives CDR1 SNHLY, CDR2 FYNNEI. CDR3 DNA sequence: TGTGCCAGCAGCCTATTCCGGGCAGGGAATTCACCCCTCCACTTT. Amino acids: CASSLFRAGNSPLHF.

The V call is TRBV5-1, the J call TRBJ2-2, with 10 bases fitting TRBD2. V was pared by 2 bases and J by 2 bases, with 6 bases of the junction left unmatched. The CDR3 spans 17 residues. Germline V lookup: CDR1 SGHRS, CDR2 YFSETQ. The CDR3 sequence: CASSFLGLAANTGELFF. The CDR3 DNA reads as TGCGCCAGCAGCTTCCTAGGACTAGCGGCAAACACCGGGGAGCTGTTTTTT.

The chain employs TRBV5-1 and TRBJ2-5, with 9 bases aligning to TRBD1. V was clipped by 2 bases and J by 4 bases; unmatched bases: 3. The CDR3 extends over 14 amino acids. In germline, CDR1 is SGHRS, CDR2 YFSETQ. The DNA of the CDR3 is TGCGCCAGCAGCTTTTTGACAGGGGGAGAGACCCAGTACTTC. This gives the protein CASSFLTGGETQYF.

The chain has TRBV5-1 and TRBJ2-7; 12 bases align to TRBD2. Unmatched junction bases numbered 13, after V lost 4 bases and J lost 2 bases. CDR1 and CDR2 from the germline V gene are SGHRS and YFSETQ. The CDR3 sequence is 18 residues long. In DNA, the CDR3 is TGCGCCAGCAGCCGCAGCCCTAGCGGGAGGGCCTCTACCTACGAGCAGTACTTC. Its protein is CASSRSPSGRASTYEQYF.